These 31 T cell receptor beta chains were all obtained from the same sample, sequenced in a study of blood T cell repertoires in COVID-19. Sequencing was performed with immunoSEQ multiplex PCR; in TCRdb, only in-frame clones are kept and a portion is missing. Among about 400,000 clones listed, 85% to 90% were seen once. The sample comprised peripheral blood. The source is a woman in her thirties with acute or convalescent COVID-19.

The rearrangement uses TRBV2 and TRBJ1-2; TRBD1 matches at 8 bases. V was clipped by 2 bases and J by 8 bases; unmatched bases: 7. CDR1 is SNHLY and CDR2 is FYNNEI in the germline V gene. This CDR3 contains 14 residues. CDR3 amino acids: CASSEPHRQGGYTF. CDR3 sequence (DNA): TGTGCCAGCAGTGAACCCCATCGACAGGGGGGCTACACCTTC. Using reference TRBV2 and TRBJ1-2 for the parts outside the CDR3, the full variable domain is EPEVTQTPSHQVTQMGQEVILRCVPISNHLYFYWYRQILGQKVEFLVSFYNNEISEKSEIFDDQFSVERPDGSNFTLKIRSTKLEDSAMYFCASSEPHRQGGYTFGSGTRLTVV.

This chain uses TRBV7-8 with TRBJ2-1; 8 bases match TRBD2. Unmatched junction bases numbered 3, after V lost 5 bases and J lost 9 bases. The CDR3 spans 12 residues. Germline CDR1 and CDR2: SGHVS and FQNEAQ. In nucleotides, the CDR3 is TGTGCCAGCAGCCAGAGCGGGGGTGAGCAGTTCTTC. Its translation is CASSQSGGEQFF. The full variable domain, completed using reference TRBV7-8 and TRBJ2-1, is GAGVSQSPRYKVAKRGQDVALRCDPISGHVSLFWYQQALGQGPEFLTYFQNEAQLDKSGLPSDRFFAERPEGSVSTLKIQRTQQEDSAVYLCASSQSGGEQFFGPGTRLTVL.

The V and J genes are TRBV7-9 and TRBJ2-7; 8 bases agree with TRBD1. Germline trimming cut 5 bases from V and 7 bases from J; bases unmatched to any gene: 10. Per the germline V gene, CDR1 is SEHNR and CDR2 is FQNEAQ (reference sequence). The CDR3 length is 14 residues. CDR3 sequence reads: CASSTPDRAWEQYF. CDR3 bases: TGTGCCAGCAGCACCCCGGACAGGGCCTGGGAGCAGTACTTC.

As regards this clone: The same CDR3 can be traced to other DNA sequences in this sample. The chain couples TRBV7-9 to TRBJ1-2; D is perhaps TRBD1 (5 bases). This CDR3 region has 13 residues. Between the trimmed V and J ends, which lost 3 bases and 5 bases, there was a span of 10 bases. Germline V CDR1 and CDR2: SEHNR, FQNEAQ (reference sequence). CDR3 sequence (DNA): TGTGCCAGCAGCTTTCCCGGGGGATATGGCTACACCTTC. It translates to CASSFPGGYGYTF.

The V call is TRBV10-1, the J call TRBJ2-5; tentatively, D is TRBD2 (5 bases). V was clipped by 2 bases and J by 4 bases, with 11 bases between them. Germline values: CDR1 WNHNN, CDR2 SYGVQD (reference sequence). This CDR3 spans 14 amino acids. The CDR3 DNA sequence: TGCGCCAGCAGTGAGGAGGTTGGAGGAGAGACCCAGTACTTC. It codes for CASSEEVGGETQYF.

The V and J genes are TRBV30 and TRBJ2-3; D might be TRBD2 (5 bases). The length of the CDR3 is 13 residues. Germline V CDR1 and CDR2: GTSNPN, SVGIG (reference sequence). V dropped 0 bases and J dropped 8 bases, with 12 bases sitting between them. The CDR3 here is CAWSVREAGTQYF. CDR3 bases: TGTGCCTGGAGTGTACGAGAGGCGGGTACGCAGTATTTT.

V usage is TRBV10-3 and J usage is TRBJ2-7, with 7 nucleotides matching TRBD1. Per germline, CDR1 ENHRY and CDR2 SYGVKD. The CDR3 has 14 amino acids. Germline trimming cut 5 bases from V and 0 bases from J; bases unmatched to any gene: 4. For the CDR3, the DNA is TGTGCCATCAGTCCGGGACAGCACTCCTACGAGCAGTACTTC. Amino acid sequence: CAISPGQHSYEQYF.

The chain links TRBV7-9 to TRBJ2-7, with TRBD1 matching over 7 bases. J gave up 3 bases and V 8 bases, and 4 bases lay outside the gene matches. The germline V gene has CDR1 SEHNR and CDR2 FQNEAQ (reference sequence). The length of the CDR3 is 12 residues. The CDR3: CASRDSHYEQYF. CDR3 DNA sequence: TGTGCCAGCCGGGACAGCCACTACGAGCAGTACTTC.

The genes are TRBV9 and TRBJ2-1; 9 nucleotides line up with TRBD2. The CDR3 runs 18 residues. Trimming took 0 bases from V and 0 from J; bases not matched to a gene: 7. Germline CDR1 and CDR2: SGDLS and YYNGEE. CDR3 in amino acids: CASSVAGAGGFSYNEQFF. CDR3 bases: TGTGCCAGCAGCGTAGCTGGAGCGGGGGGATTCTCCTACAATGAGCAGTTCTTC. The whole variable domain, filled in from reference TRBV9 and TRBJ2-1, reads DSGVTQTPKHLITATGQRVTLRCSPRSGDLSVYWYQQSLDQGLQFLIQYYNGEERAKGNILERFSAQQFPDLHSELNLSSLELGDSALYFCASSVAGAGGFSYNEQFFGPGTRLTVL.

The chain employs TRBV11-3 and TRBJ1-6; D remains unclear. In germline, CDR1 is SGHNT, CDR2 YENEEA. Trimming removed 5 bases at V and 5 bases at J, with 7 bases between. CDR3 length: 13 amino acids. CDR3 loop: CASSEHHNSPLHF. The CDR3, as DNA: TGTGCCAGCAGCGAACACCATAATTCACCCCTCCACTTT. The whole variable domain, remainder taken from reference TRBV11-3 and TRBJ1-6, is EAGVVQSPRYKIIEKKQPVAFWCNPISGHNTLYWYLQNLGQGPELLIRYENEEAVDDSQLPKDRFSAERLKGVDSTLKIQPAELGDSAVYLCASSEHHNSPLHFGNGTRLTVT.

The genes are TRBV15 and TRBJ1-5; a possible D gene is TRBD1 (5 bases). The CDR3 is made up of 13 amino acids. The V gene lost 6 bases and the J gene lost 1 base, with 7 bases spanning the gap. Germline V gene data show CDR1 as LNHNV and CDR2 as YYDKDF (reference sequence). As DNA, the CDR3 is TGTGCCACCAGGGACATGAGCAATCAGCCCCAGCATTTT. Translating gives CATRDMSNQPQHF. The full variable domain, with the rest looked up from reference TRBV15 and TRBJ1-5, is DAMVIQNPRYQVTQFGKPVTLSCSQTLNHNVMYWYQQKSSQAPKLLFHYYDKDFNNEADTPDNFQSRRPNTSFCFLDIRSPGLGDTAMYLCATRDMSNQPQHFGDGTRLSIL.

The CDR3 coding sequence is TGTGCCAGCAAACCTCAGCGGGGGGGACGCAATGAGCAGTTCTTC. This encodes CASKPQRGGRNEQFF. The chain has TRBV27 and TRBJ2-1; 10 bases match TRBD2. J gave up 6 bases and V 7 bases, and 9 bases lay outside the gene matches. The CDR3 runs 15 residues. The V gene's germline CDR1 is MNHEY and CDR2 SMNVEV (reference sequence).

This clone was recorded a few times. This rearrangement joins TRBV10-3 to TRBJ1-2; D possibly corresponds to TRBD1 (5 bases). V lost 0 bases and J 3 bases, leaving 20 bases between the germline ends. CDR3 size: 18 residues. Germline assignment: CDR1 ENHRY and CDR2 SYGVKD. This CDR3 reads CAISESPGGGVFHYGYTF. The CDR3 DNA follows: TGTGCCATCAGTGAGTCCCCTGGGGGAGGGGTTTTTCACTATGGCTACACCTTC.

The rearrangement joins TRBV6-4 to TRBJ2-2, with D maybe TRBD2 (5 bases). The CDR3 runs 14 residues. The V gene's germline CDR1 is MRHNA and CDR2 SNTAGT. Trimming left V 8 bases short and J 0 bases short, with 10 bases between. The CDR3 sequence is CASATGTNTGELFF. The CDR3 DNA is TGTGCCAGCGCAACGGGGACGAACACCGGGGAGCTGTTTTTT.

The CDR3 bases are TGCAGCGTTGTTGGAGCGACTAGCGGGTTTTACAATGAGCAGTTCTTC. Translating it yields CSVVGATSGFYNEQFF. The chain recombines TRBV29-1 with TRBJ2-1, with 10 bases lining up with TRBD2. Germline values: CDR1 SQVTM, CDR2 ANQGSEA. After removal of 4 bases from V and 4 bases from J, the junction contained 10 bases not matched to a gene. This CDR3 has 16 amino acids.

This chain links TRBV5-1 with TRBJ1-1; D perhaps matches TRBD1 (5 bases). V lost 5 bases to trimming and J lost 6 bases, with 17 bases between them. The CDR3 runs to 14 residues. Germline V gene lookup returns CDR1 SGHRS and CDR2 YFSETQ. The CDR3 is CASRTQGRISEAFF. In DNA, the CDR3 is TGCGCCAGCAGAACGCAGGGTCGGATTTCTGAAGCTTTCTTT.

This chain connects TRBV5-1 to TRBJ2-7, with 10 bases matching TRBD1. The length of the CDR3 is 14 residues. The germline gives CDR1 SGHRS, CDR2 YFSETQ. The J segment lost 4 bases and the V segment lost 7 bases, leaving 8 bases of the junction unmatched. CDR3 region: CASHKPGQGYEQYF. The CDR3 DNA reads TGCGCCAGCCACAAACCGGGACAGGGGTACGAGCAGTACTTC.

V gene TRBV6-5 combines with J gene TRBJ1-1, with 10 bases fitting TRBD1. The V segment lost 6 bases and the J segment 6 bases; nucleotides outside the gene matches: 10. The CDR3 contains 15 residues. The V gene's germline CDR1 is MNHEY and CDR2 SVGAGI. The CDR3, as DNA: TGTGCCAGCAGCTCTCCGGGACAGGGGAGGGCTGAAGCTTTCTTT. It specifies CASSSPGQGRAEAFF.

The chain is built from TRBV7-9 and TRBJ2-7; a weak D match, TRBD1 (6 bases). Germline V gene lookup returns CDR1 SEHNR and CDR2 FQNEAQ (reference sequence). CDR3 length: 14 residues. V was pared by 5 bases and J by 6 bases, with 17 bases between. The CDR3 region has the DNA TGTGCCAGCAGCCCCCATACCCCAGGGGCCGAGCAGTACTTC. It codes for CASSPHTPGAEQYF.

The chain has TRBV19 and TRBJ1-2; D might be TRBD1 (5 bases). The CDR3 consists of 17 residues. From germline, CDR1 is LNHDA and CDR2 SQIVND (reference sequence). V was shortened by 2 bases and J by 4 bases, with 20 bases between the two germline ends. CDR3 sequence (DNA): TGTGCCAGTAGTATAAGACCCGGGACGGGAGTGGCCTATGGCTACACCTTC. It codes for CASSIRPGTGVAYGYTF.

This clone has at least ten counts. This chain uses TRBV30 with TRBJ2-6; 7 bases match TRBD1. The CDR3 loop spans 18 amino acids. V was clipped by 4 bases and J by 0 bases; unmatched bases: 12. The germline gives CDR1 GTSNPN, CDR2 SVGIG (reference sequence). The CDR3 nucleotides read TGTGCCTGGACACGGACAGGCCTAATTCCCTCTGGGGCCAACGTCCTGACTTTC. Amino acid sequence: CAWTRTGLIPSGANVLTF.

Only one count was recorded for this clone. This chain links TRBV5-4 with TRBJ2-3; D is perhaps TRBD1 (6 bases). The CDR3 is 15 residues long. In germline, CDR1 is SGHNT, CDR2 YYREEE (reference sequence). V lost 4 bases to trimming and J lost 5 bases, with 17 bases between them. DNA for the CDR3: TGTGCCAGCAGCCTGAAAAGTGGGGGCGGAGATACGCAGTATTTT. It is translated as CASSLKSGGGDTQYF.

The chain uses TRBV9 and TRBJ1-2; 7 bases align to TRBD1. The V and J ends lost 6 bases and 2 bases, in that order; junction bases with no gene match: 4. CDR3 length equals 13 residues. Germline V CDR1 and CDR2: SGDLS, YYNGEE. The CDR3 DNA is TGTGCCAGCATGGGGACAGAAAACTATGGCTACACCTTC. Translating it yields CASMGTENYGYTF.

V gene TRBV6-2 or TRBV6-3 combines with J gene TRBJ2-5; 8 bases agree with TRBD1. Germline V gives CDR1 MNHEY, CDR2 SVGEGT. This CDR3 is 15 amino acids long. Germline trimming cut 5 bases from V and 0 bases from J; bases unmatched to any gene: 5. CDR3 residues: CASSSRTGYQETQYF. Written as DNA, the CDR3 is TGTGCCAGCAGTAGCCGGACAGGGTACCAAGAGACCCAGTACTTC.

The CDR3 DNA sequence: TGCAGTGCTAGTCTCCAGGGTAGCAATCAGCCCCAGCATTTT. It is translated as CSASLQGSNQPQHF. The chain recombines TRBV20-1 with TRBJ1-5; D may be TRBD1 (5 bases). From germline, CDR1 is DFQATT and CDR2 SNEGSKA (reference sequence). With 3 bases removed from V and 0 bases from J, the gap between germline ends came to 9 bases. The CDR3 has 14 residues.

V is TRBV5-1 and J is TRBJ2-7, with TRBD1 as a possible D gene (6 bases). V was shortened by 4 bases and J by 5 bases, with 19 bases between the two germline ends. CDR1 and CDR2 (germline): SGHRS, YFSETQ. The length of the CDR3 is 15 residues. The CDR3 nucleotides are TGCGCCAGCAGCCCATTACAGGGCTGGTCCGACGAGCAGTACTTC. It translates to CASSPLQGWSDEQYF.

The sample holds one count of this clone. The chain couples TRBV6-6 to TRBJ2-3, with a possible D match to TRBD1 (5 bases). The ends were cut back, 4 bases at V and 0 bases at J, with 8 bases in the middle. CDR1 MNHNY and CDR2 SVGAGI come from the germline V gene (reference sequence). The CDR3 is made up of 14 amino acids. CDR3 protein: CASSFGASTDTQYF. The CDR3 DNA reads as TGTGCCAGCAGTTTTGGGGCTAGCACAGATACGCAGTATTTT.

The CDR3 DNA reads TGTGCCACCAGACTAGCGGGGGTGAACGAGCAGTACTTC. It yields the protein CATRLAGVNEQYF. This chain uses TRBV2 with TRBJ2-7; the match to TRBD2 covers 12 bases. Losses at the gene ends were 10 bases for V and 5 bases for J; bases not matched to a gene: 6. The CDR3 length is 13 residues. CDR1 SNHLY and CDR2 FYNNEI come from the germline V gene.

The genes are TRBV9 and TRBJ2-7, with 7 nucleotides matching TRBD2. Trimming cost V 4 bases and J 0 bases; bases outside gene matches: 7. The CDR3 runs to 15 residues. Germline-derived CDR1 and CDR2 are SGDLS and YYNGEE. This CDR3 reads CASSRGGDPSYEQYF. As DNA, the CDR3 is TGTGCCAGCAGCCGGGGAGGGGACCCCTCCTACGAGCAGTACTTC.

The chain recombines TRBV9 with TRBJ2-1, with 9 bases matching TRBD1. V was pared by 4 bases and J by 6 bases, with 5 bases of the junction left unmatched. Per germline, CDR1 SGDLS and CDR2 YYNGEE. This CDR3 spans 14 amino acids. CDR3 residues: CASSPRDRVNEQFF. CDR3 DNA sequence: TGTGCCAGCAGCCCTCGGGACAGGGTCAATGAGCAGTTCTTC.

The chain carries TRBV4-1 and TRBJ2-7; 8 bases fit TRBD2. Germline lookup yields CDR1 MGHRA and CDR2 YSYEKL. The ends lost 1 base at V and 0 bases at J; junction bases unmatched: 2. There are 15 residues in the CDR3. The CDR3 DNA sequence: TGCGCCAGCAGCCAAGTAGCGGGGAGCTCCTACGAGCAGTACTTC. This sequence encodes CASSQVAGSSYEQYF.